What follows describes a single TCR beta chain. The antigen is unknown. These data belong to a study of T-cell memory formation after mild COVID-19. The CDR3 is made up of 18 amino acids. Germline CDR1 and CDR2: SGHRS and YFSETQ. J gave up 1 base and V 0 bases, and 7 bases lay outside the gene matches. TCRdb reanalysed the 5' RACE reads using MiXCR and keeps one entry per CDR3 protein. This table holds approximately 200,000 distinct CDR3 sequences, 16% found once. Study observations and caveats: Among contracting clones, CD4+ were mainly CM/EM and CD8+ enriched in EMRA. Among clones peaking at day 37 in the second wave, SARS-CoV-2 specificity remained unconfirmed.

The TCR originated in an adult woman who had mild COVID-19 (a few samples of this study predate the infection). Cell type and time point are not known. This chain links TRBV5-1 with TRBJ1-3, with 10 positions matching TRBD1. Material: PBMCs or a T cell subset sorted from them (not recorded which). As DNA, the CDR3 is TGCGCCAGCAGCTTGGGACAGGGGGCTGCACGGTCTGGAAACACCATATATTTT. Its protein product is CASSLGQGAARSGNTIYF.